This T cell receptor beta chain was sequenced in a study of T cell changes during pregnancy in multiple sclerosis (dated by TCRdb to between 2018 and 2020). Study-level background: Changes in the T cell repertoire over the course of pregnancy were examined in this study in women with multiple sclerosis.

The germline V and J ends show losses of 4 bases and 1 base respectively, and no gene match explains 11 bases of the junction. The germline V gene specifies SQVTM as CDR1 and ANQGSEA as CDR2. The CDR3, from cysteine to phenylalanine, totals 17 residues. CDR3 DNA is the only sequence kept; it has 51 bases, read in frame from the first base. Receptor libraries were prepared by the immunoSEQ multiplex PCR assay. TCRdb re-hosts the immuneACCESS table, in-frame sequences only. Its copies lack some clones; in the studies checked, an unresolved V gene accounts for under half of them, and the cause for the rest is not known. Present in this sample are over 50,000 clones, 85% to 90% of which were seen just once. The ten largest clonotypes hold 5.3% of the sample. A remark on this clone: Its specific antigen is unknown. No much larger clone exists at a distance of one base, and base qualities are not known.

The chain employs TRBV29-1 and TRBJ2-2; 8 nucleotides in the junction match TRBD2. The sequence was obtained from a human donor whose cells served as feeder cells for cultures in a pregnancy study. The specimen was peripheral blood from another person, used as feeder cells. The CDR3 in this case is CSVGDPGAGGNTGELFF. The nucleotides are TGCAGCGTTGGGGACCCCGGTGCGGGAGGGAACACCGGGGAGCTGTTTTTT.